Following are 14 T cell receptor beta chains from one sample sequenced in a study of blood T cell repertoires in COVID-19. Sequenced by immunoSEQ multiplex PCR; TCRdb stores in-frame clones only, minus some. Of some 250,000 clones in the sample, approximately 91% were seen once. Sequencing used PBMCs or T cells enriched from blood (not recorded which). The source of these receptors is a woman aged 40 to 49 with acute COVID-19.

Only a few counts were recorded for this clone. V is TRBV5-1 and J is TRBJ2-7; 7 nucleotides agree with TRBD1. The CDR3 has 12 residues. The germline V gene encodes CDR1 SGHRS and CDR2 YFSETQ. The junction had 3 bases not matched to a gene; V was cut back by 4 bases and J by 5 bases. Written as DNA, the CDR3 is TGCGCCAGCAGCCTGACAGGGCACGAGCAGTACTTC. Translated, it gives CASSLTGHEQYF.

The rearrangement links TRBV4-3 to TRBJ2-3, with 10 bases lining up with TRBD2. After removal of 0 bases from V and 1 base from J, the junction contained 7 bases not matched to a gene. Germline V CDR1 and CDR2: LGHNA, YSLEER. CDR3 size: 18 residues. This CDR3 is CASSQEASGSPGTDTQYF. DNA of the CDR3: TGCGCCAGCAGCCAAGAGGCTAGCGGGAGTCCAGGCACAGATACGCAGTATTTT.

J is TRBJ2-7 and V is TRBV4-2; TRBD2 matches 8 bases. Germline V CDR1 and CDR2: LGHNA, YNFKEQ. The V gene end was trimmed by 2 bases and the J gene end by 5 bases; junction bases not matched to a gene: 8. The CDR3 is 15 residues long. CDR3 DNA sequence: TGTGCCAGCAGCCAAAAACACCGGGAGGGGAACGAGCAGTACTTC. It encodes CASSQKHREGNEQYF.

The J gene is TRBJ2-7, the V gene TRBV2, with D perhaps TRBD1 (5 bases). Trimming removed 0 bases from V and 0 bases from J, with 9 bases in between. This CDR3 has 15 amino acids. CDR1 and CDR2 (germline): SNHLY, FYNNEI. The CDR3, as DNA: TGTGCCAGCAGTGAAGCGCCAGGGCGCTCCTACGAGCAGTACTTC. This sequence encodes CASSEAPGRSYEQYF.

V gene TRBV6-5 combines with J gene TRBJ1-5, with a tentative D call TRBD1 (5 bases). The V gene lost 7 bases and the J gene lost 3 bases, with 16 bases spanning the gap. The germline V gene encodes CDR1 MNHEY and CDR2 SVGAGI. This CDR3 spans 15 amino acids. CDR3 in amino acids: CASTEDGRVNQPQHF. DNA for the CDR3: TGTGCCAGCACAGAAGATGGCAGGGTCAATCAGCCCCAGCATTTT.

This CDR3 reads CASSTPTSSYNEQFF. The CDR3 DNA follows: TGTGCCAGCAGCACCCCGACTAGCTCCTACAATGAGCAGTTCTTC. This rearrangement joins TRBV7-9 to TRBJ2-1; D possibly corresponds to TRBD2 (6 bases). The CDR3 has 15 residues. Trimming removed 5 bases from V and 0 bases from J, with 11 bases in between. Germline V CDR1 and CDR2: SEHNR, FQNEAQ (reference sequence).

V usage is TRBV30 and J usage is TRBJ1-4, with TRBD1 matching over 9 bases. The CDR3 extends over 14 amino acids. CDR1 is GTSNPN and CDR2 is SVGIG in the germline V gene (reference sequence). Trimming at V came to 5 bases and at J to 7 bases, leaving 8 bases not matched to a gene. This chain's CDR3 is CAWDPGTGIEKLFF. The CDR3 DNA follows: TGTGCCTGGGACCCCGGGACAGGGATTGAAAAACTGTTTTTT.

This clone has a single count. This chain connects TRBV6-5 to TRBJ1-2; D remains ambiguous. CDR1 is MNHEY and CDR2 is SVGAGI in the germline V gene. The CDR3 runs to 12 residues. Trimming removed 7 bases from V and 4 bases from J, with 10 bases in between. CDR3: CASTDYGYGYTF. CDR3 DNA sequence: TGTGCCAGCACGGACTACGGCTATGGCTACACCTTC.

V and J are TRBV3-1 (or the pseudogene TRBV3-2) and TRBJ1-4; 10 bases are a match to TRBD1. Trimming cost V 4 bases and J 10 bases; bases outside gene matches: 15. This CDR3 comprises 17 residues. Germline CDR1 and CDR2: LGHDT and YNNKEL (reference sequence). DNA of the CDR3: TGTGCCAGCAGCCGCCTTACCCCGGGACAGGGGATCGGAAAACTGTTTTTT. This sequence encodes CASSRLTPGQGIGKLFF.

DNA for the CDR3: TGTGCCAGCAAGATTTCCGGGACAGAGAACACTGAAGCTTTCTTT. This gives the protein CASKISGTENTEAFF. This chain joins TRBV7-3 and TRBJ1-1, with 7 bases fitting TRBD1. Trimming took 7 bases from V and 1 from J; bases not matched to a gene: 9. Per germline, CDR1 SGHTA and CDR2 FQGTGA. The CDR3 has 15 amino acids.

The genes are TRBV4-1 and TRBJ2-1, with 14 nucleotides matching TRBD2. V lost 2 bases, J lost 0 bases, and 9 bases stayed unmatched. Germline CDR1 is MGHRA and CDR2 is YSYEKL. The CDR3 loop spans 20 amino acids. DNA of the CDR3: TGCGCCAGCAGCCAAAATCCGGGACTAGCGGGAGTGTCCTCCTACAATGAGCAGTTCTTC. Its protein is CASSQNPGLAGVSSYNEQFF.

The rearrangement uses TRBV6-2 or TRBV6-3 and TRBJ2-1, with D perhaps TRBD2 (7 bases). Trimming removed 4 bases from V and 7 bases from J, with 23 bases in between. This CDR3 comprises 17 residues. Germline lookup yields CDR1 MNHEY and CDR2 SVGEGT. The DNA for the CDR3 is TGTGCCAGCAGTTCCTTCTCTTGGGGGGGCGCTACGAATGAGCAGTTCTTC. This encodes CASSSFSWGGATNEQFF.

This rearrangement joins TRBV7-9 to TRBJ1-4; the D gene is possibly TRBD1 (5 bases). CDR3 length: 16 amino acids. CDR1 and CDR2 (germline): SEHNR, FQNEAQ (reference sequence). The V and J ends lost 7 bases and 0 bases respectively, with 15 bases between them. The CDR3 loop reads CASTLGSTATNEKLFF. DNA of the CDR3: TGTGCCAGCACCCTAGGCTCGACAGCAACTAATGAAAAACTGTTTTTT.

V and J are TRBV11-2 and TRBJ2-3; TRBD2 agrees at 9 bases. Germline CDR1 is SGHAT and CDR2 is FQNNGV. V dropped 2 bases and J dropped 3; count of bases not matched to a gene: 9. The CDR3 runs 17 residues. The CDR3 sequence: CASSLIPAGGRTDTQYF. The CDR3 bases are TGTGCCAGCAGCTTAATACCCGCGGGAGGGAGGACAGATACGCAGTATTTT.